This T cell receptor (beta chain) was sequenced for a study of T-cell memory formation after mild COVID-19. Notes on the study in general: Second-wave clones with a day 37 peak had unconfirmed SARS-CoV-2 specificity. Pre-infection memory already had some responding clones, implying cross-reactive memory joined. Clones contracting across day 15 to 85 had a balanced CD4/CD8 profile; later expanding clones leaned CD4+.

UMIs and sample barcodes were carried by the TCR alpha and TCR beta cDNA libraries that 5'RACE produced using constant-segment primers. Via MiXCR, TCRdb re-called the 5' RACE reads, giving one row per CDR3 protein. This table holds roughly 150,000 distinct CDR3 sequences, about 25% found once. The germline CDR1 and CDR2 sequences are SQVTM and ANQGSEA. J was trimmed by 12 bases and V by 6 bases; bases with no gene match: 11. This CDR3 has 13 amino acids. As to this clonotype: The antigen remains undetermined.

This chain joins TRBV29-1 and TRBJ2-1, with TRBD2 matching 10 bases. This receptor was identified in an adult woman who had mild COVID-19 (a few samples of this study predate the infection). Cell type and time point are not known. Sequenced: PBMCs or a T cell subset sorted from them (not recorded which). The CDR3 DNA reads as TGCAGCGTGGACGGACTAGCGGAGTTAGGGCAGTTCTTC. Translating it yields CSVDGLAELGQFF.